This TCR beta chain appears in the sequencing data of a study of neurological immune-mediated disorders. TCRdb reanalysed the 5' RACE reads using MiXCR and keeps one entry per CDR3 protein. The table lists about 80,000 distinct CDR3 sequences, roughly 9% of them singletons, with 1.7% in the top ten. This clonotype appeared many times. The sequenced sample was PBMCs. The TCR was taken from a man aged 50 or older in good health.

CDR3 DNA: TGCGCCAGCAGCGGACAGGGGAGGTACGAGCAGTACTTC. Its protein product is CASSGQGRYEQYF. The V and J genes are TRBV5-1 and TRBJ2-7; 9 bases map to TRBD1. Trimming removed 4 bases from V and 4 bases from J; junction bases left unmatched: 3. Per the germline V gene, CDR1 is SGHRS and CDR2 is YFSETQ. The CDR3 sequence is 13 residues long.